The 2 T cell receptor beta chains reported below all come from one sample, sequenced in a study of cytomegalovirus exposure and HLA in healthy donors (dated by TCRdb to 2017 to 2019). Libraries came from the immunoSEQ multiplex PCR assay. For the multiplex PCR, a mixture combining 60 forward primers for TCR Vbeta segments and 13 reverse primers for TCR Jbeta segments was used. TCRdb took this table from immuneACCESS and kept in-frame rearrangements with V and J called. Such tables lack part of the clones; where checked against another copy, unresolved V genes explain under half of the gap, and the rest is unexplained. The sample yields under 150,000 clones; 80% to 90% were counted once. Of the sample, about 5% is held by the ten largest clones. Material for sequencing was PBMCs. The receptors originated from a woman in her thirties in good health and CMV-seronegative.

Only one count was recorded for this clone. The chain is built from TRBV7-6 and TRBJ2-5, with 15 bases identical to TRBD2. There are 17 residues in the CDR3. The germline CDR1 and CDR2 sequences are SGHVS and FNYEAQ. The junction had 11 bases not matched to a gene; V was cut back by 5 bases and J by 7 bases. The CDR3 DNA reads TGTGCCAGCAGCGGGACTAGCGGGAGGCTCTCCCAGGGGACCCAGTACTTC. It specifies CASSGTSGRLSQGTQYF.

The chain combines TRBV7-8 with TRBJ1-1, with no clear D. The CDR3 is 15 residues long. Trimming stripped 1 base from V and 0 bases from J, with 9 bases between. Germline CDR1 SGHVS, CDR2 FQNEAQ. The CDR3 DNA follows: TGTGCCAGCAGCTTAGGTGGAGGCATGAACACTGAAGCTTTCTTT. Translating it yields CASSLGGGMNTEAFF.